Given below is one T cell receptor beta chain in context. The V gene end was trimmed by 4 bases and the J gene end by 0 bases; junction bases not matched to a gene: 2. Germline loops: CDR1 SGHNT, CDR2 YYREEE (reference sequence). This CDR3 comprises 14 residues. PCR was performed using 60 Vbeta and 13 Jbeta primers. Clones were read by immunoSEQ multiplex PCR, and TCRdb kept only the in-frame ones, dropping some. The sample records about 160,000 clones, about 81% being singletons. The data belong to a study of cytomegalovirus exposure and HLA in healthy donors. Sample: PBMCs. The chain links TRBV5-4 to TRBJ2-5; 8 nucleotides match TRBD2. The TCR was taken from a woman younger than 35 in good health and CMV-seronegative. The CDR3 loop reads CASSAGLDQETQYF. In DNA form, the CDR3 reads TGTGCCAGCAGCGCGGGACTAGACCAAGAGACCCAGTACTTC.